These 23 T cell receptor beta chains were sequenced from one sample in a study of resident and recirculating memory T cells in vitiligo. Sequencing was performed with immunoSEQ multiplex PCR; in TCRdb, only in-frame clones are kept and a portion is missing. The profile covers approximately 69,000 clones, with roughly nine tenths appearing a single time and just under 5% taken by the ten largest. Sequencing was carried out using blood. These receptors were obtained from a male donor with vitiligo.

CDR3 loop: CASSQDSQAMGLNQPQHF. CDR3 bases: TGTGCCAGCAGCCAAGATTCACAGGCCATGGGACTCAATCAGCCCCAGCATTTT. This chain connects TRBV4-2 to TRBJ1-5; maybe TRBD1 (5 bases). CDR1 and CDR2 (germline): LGHNA, YNFKEQ. The V and J ends lost 0 bases and 3 bases respectively, with 18 bases between them. The length of the CDR3 is 18 residues.

The chain has TRBV4-2 and TRBJ2-3, with D possibly TRBD2 on 6 matching bases. This CDR3 has 16 residues. V dropped 4 bases and J dropped 6 bases, with 20 bases sitting between them. Per the germline V gene, CDR1 is LGHNA and CDR2 is YNFKEQ. The CDR3 is CASSLNRDSGSDTQYF. CDR3 DNA: TGTGCCAGCAGCCTCAACCGGGACTCAGGCTCCGATACGCAGTATTTT.

The chain is built from TRBV11-3 and TRBJ2-7; 9 bases are a match to TRBD1. Losses at the gene ends were 5 bases for V and 6 bases for J; bases not matched to a gene: 8. Germline lookup yields CDR1 SGHNT and CDR2 YENEEA. The CDR3 sequence is 14 residues long. The CDR3 coding sequence is TGTGCCAGCAGCCGAACGGGGACAGGGATCGAGCAGTACTTC. Translated, it gives CASSRTGTGIEQYF. The entire variable domain, with the rest obtained from reference TRBV11-3 and TRBJ2-7, is as follows: EAGVVQSPRYKIIEKKQPVAFWCNPISGHNTLYWYLQNLGQGPELLIRYENEEAVDDSQLPKDRFSAERLKGVDSTLKIQPAELGDSAVYLCASSRTGTGIEQYFGPGTRLTVT.

This clone occurred once. The gene calls are TRBV4-2 and TRBJ2-2, with D unclear. This CDR3 contains 15 residues. Germline V gives CDR1 LGHNA, CDR2 YNFKEQ. Trimming removed 4 bases from V and 2 bases from J, with 11 bases in between. CDR3 in amino acids: CASSPQALNTGELFF. As DNA, the CDR3 is TGTGCCAGCAGCCCCCAGGCCCTTAACACCGGGGAGCTGTTTTTT.

The CDR3: CASSPGQGTDTQYF. DNA of the CDR3: TGTGCCAGCTCACCAGGACAGGGCACAGATACGCAGTATTTT. The chain joins TRBV18 to TRBJ2-3; TRBD1 matches at 7 bases. Germline CDR1 is KGHSH and CDR2 is LQKENI. There are 14 residues in the CDR3. The V gene end was trimmed by 2 bases and the J gene end by 1 base; junction bases not matched to a gene: 0.

This sequence joins TRBV19 and TRBJ1-2, with D maybe TRBD1 (6 bases). V lost 8 bases to trimming and J lost 6 bases, with 16 bases between them. This CDR3 region has 13 residues. The V gene's germline CDR1 is LNHDA and CDR2 SQIVND (reference sequence). The CDR3 sequence: CASRPAPGDGYTF. The CDR3 DNA is TGTGCCAGTCGACCTGCCCCAGGGGATGGCTACACCTTC.

The rearrangement uses TRBV5-1 and TRBJ2-1; 8 bases fit TRBD2. CDR1 is SGHRS, CDR2 YFSETQ, per germline. The junction had 3 bases not matched to a gene; V was cut back by 4 bases and J by 6 bases. The CDR3 has 13 residues. The CDR3 nucleotides read TGCGCCAGCAGCCGGGGGGGGGCCAATGAGCAGTTCTTC. Protein product: CASSRGGANEQFF.

The rearrangement links TRBV4-3 to TRBJ1-1, with 9 bases lining up with TRBD1. CDR3 length equals 15 residues. Germline loops: CDR1 LGHNA, CDR2 YSLEER. Trimming cost V 2 bases and J 6 bases; bases outside gene matches: 7. The CDR3 reads CASSQTDRGKSEAFF. CDR3 in DNA: TGCGCCAGCAGCCAAACGGACAGGGGAAAATCTGAAGCTTTCTTT.

J is TRBJ2-7 and V is TRBV2, with 8 bases identical to TRBD1. Germline CDR1 SNHLY, CDR2 FYNNEI. The CDR3 runs 14 residues. The trim removed 6 bases at V and 0 bases at J, leaving 4 bases unmatched. CDR3 loop: CASRQGESSYEQYF. CDR3 sequence (DNA): TGTGCCAGCAGACAGGGGGAAAGCTCCTACGAGCAGTACTTC.

This clone showed up just once. This CDR3 is CASSWGGAVTYF. CDR3 sequence (DNA): TGTGCCAGCAGCTGGGGTGGGGCAGTAACTTACTTC. The rearrangement joins TRBV9 to TRBJ2-5; TRBD1 is a possible D gene (5 bases). Germline V lookup: CDR1 SGDLS, CDR2 YYNGEE. The CDR3 contains 12 residues. V was cut by 4 bases and J by 14 bases, with 18 bases left in between.

The CDR3 spells CASSYSRDRGFEQYF. Written as DNA, the CDR3 is TGTGCCAGCAGTTACTCCCGGGACAGGGGATTTGAGCAGTACTTC. The chain uses TRBV6-5 and TRBJ2-7; 10 bases fit TRBD1. With V trimmed by 0 bases and J by 7 bases, 6 bases remained unmatched. Germline-derived CDR1 and CDR2 are MNHEY and SVGAGI. The CDR3 totals 15 residues.

V is TRBV6-5 and J is TRBJ2-5; 9 bases are shared with TRBD1. V dropped 6 bases and J dropped 4; count of bases not matched to a gene: 6. From germline, CDR1 is MNHEY and CDR2 SVGAGI. This CDR3 is built from 14 residues. The CDR3 DNA sequence: TGTGCCAGCAGACGGGACAGGGACCGAGAGACCCAGTACTTC. Its protein is CASRRDRDRETQYF.

The rearrangement links TRBV25-1 to TRBJ2-7; 8 bases are a match to TRBD1. From germline, CDR1 is MGHDK and CDR2 SYGVNS. CDR3 length: 14 amino acids. Trimming at V came to 3 bases and at J to 5 bases, leaving 6 bases not matched to a gene. The DNA of the CDR3 is TGTGCCAGCAGTGATCCCCGGACAGGGAACGAGCAGTACTTC. Its protein is CASSDPRTGNEQYF.

This clone is a singleton in its sample. The junction differs from germline at one of its ends, possibly a read error. The J gene is TRBJ2-7, the V gene TRBV5-1; unclear D gene. Germline CDR1 SGHRS, CDR2 YFSETQ. The CDR3 has 14 residues. The CDR3 coding sequence is TGCGCCAGCAGCTATGGATGGAGCTCCTACGGGCAGTACTTC. Translated: CASSYGWSSYGQYF.

V and J are TRBV4-2 and TRBJ2-7, with TRBD2 identical over 12 bases. Germline V gene sequence: CDR1 LGHNA, CDR2 YNFKEQ. With 5 bases clipped from V and 6 bases from J, the junction kept 11 bases outside the gene matches. The length of the CDR3 is 16 residues. The CDR3 DNA reads as TGTGCCAGCAGCGCCCGGACTAGCGGGACCCCCTCCGAGCAGTACTTC. The encoded protein is CASSARTSGTPSEQYF.

The chain has TRBV4-1 and TRBJ1-1; 7 bases align to TRBD1. The trim removed 10 bases at V and 5 bases at J, leaving 19 bases unmatched. Germline V gene sequence: CDR1 MGHRA, CDR2 YSYEKL. The CDR3 contains 16 residues. CDR3 nucleotides: TGCGCCAACAGTTCTCGGGCACAGGGGTCGGGAACTGAAGCTTTCTTT. Translating it yields CANSSRAQGSGTEAFF.

The chain links TRBV4-3 to TRBJ1-2; D is ambiguous. The V gene's germline CDR1 is LGHNA and CDR2 YSLEER. V shed 1 base and J shed 8 bases, with 8 bases lying between them. There are 12 residues in the CDR3. The CDR3 DNA reads TGCGCCAGCAGCCAAGGGCAGTACGGCTACACCTTC. This sequence encodes CASSQGQYGYTF.

V and J are TRBV4-3 and TRBJ2-3; D gene unclear. Germline assignment: CDR1 LGHNA and CDR2 YSLEER. Trimming stripped 0 bases from V and 1 base from J, with 5 bases between. The CDR3 spans 14 residues. The CDR3 DNA is TGCGCCAGCAGCCAAGATCCGGGCACAGATACGCAGTATTTT. It specifies CASSQDPGTDTQYF.

In nucleotides, the CDR3 is TGTGCCAGCAGCCCATCACTAGCGGGGGCAGGGGATACGCAGTATTTT. It codes for CASSPSLAGAGDTQYF. The chain couples TRBV4-2 to TRBJ2-3; 11 positions match TRBD2. The germline V gene has CDR1 LGHNA and CDR2 YNFKEQ. The ends lost 4 bases at V and 6 bases at J; junction bases unmatched: 9. The CDR3 is 16 amino acids.

V usage is TRBV28 and J usage is TRBJ1-5; weak D call: TRBD1 (5 bases). This CDR3 has 15 amino acids. Trimming stripped 5 bases from V and 4 bases from J, with 15 bases between. CDR1 is MDHEN and CDR2 is SYDVKM in the germline V gene. CDR3 coding DNA: TGTGCCAGCAGTAGTTTTGGGGCGGGGAATCAGCCCCAGCATTTT. Protein: CASSSFGAGNQPQHF.

The V gene is TRBV6-5, the J gene TRBJ1-5; 7 nucleotides align to TRBD1. The V and J ends lost 5 bases and 11 bases, in that order; junction bases with no gene match: 15. The CDR3 spans 15 residues. The germline gives CDR1 MNHEY, CDR2 SVGAGI. The CDR3 loop reads CASSPGTAGIISQHF. CDR3 DNA sequence: TGTGCCAGCAGTCCAGGGACAGCCGGCATCATATCCCAGCATTTT.

J is TRBJ2-7 and V is TRBV5-4; TRBD1 aligns across 7 bases. The CDR3 covers 16 residues. V was pared by 4 bases and J by 3 bases, with 13 bases of the junction left unmatched. Looked up from germline, CDR1 is SGHNT and CDR2 is YYREEE (reference sequence). The CDR3 reads CASSEGATGWYYEQYF. DNA of the CDR3: TGTGCCAGCAGCGAGGGGGCCACCGGGTGGTACTACGAGCAGTACTTC. The entire variable domain, with the rest obtained from reference TRBV5-4 and TRBJ2-7, is as follows: ETGVTQSPTHLIKTRGQQVTLRCSSQSGHNTVSWYQQALGQGPQFIFQYYREEENGRGNFPPRFSGLQFPNYSSELNVNALELDDSALYLCASSEGATGWYYEQYFGPGTRLTVT.

The gene calls are TRBV4-1 and TRBJ2-3; TRBD1 agrees at 7 bases. Per germline, CDR1 MGHRA and CDR2 YSYEKL. This CDR3 spans 14 amino acids. J was trimmed by 6 bases and V by 1 base; bases with no gene match: 4. CDR3 loop: CASSQATGKDTQYF. CDR3 coding DNA: TGCGCCAGCAGCCAAGCGACAGGGAAGGATACGCAGTATTTT.